This T cell receptor (beta chain) was recorded in a study of blood T cell repertoires in COVID-19. Study summary: Donors in the United States, Italy and Spain gave samples during acute or convalescent COVID-19. T cells, B-cell-depleted T cells, or PBMCs supplied cDNA or gDNA.

Per germline, CDR1 SEHNR and CDR2 FQNEAQ (reference sequence). With 4 bases clipped from V and 2 bases from J, the junction kept 5 bases outside the gene matches. CDR3 length: 15 residues. How the authors handled the data: Amplified reference gene primers provided the basis for estimating nucleated cell counts. Profiling relied on immunoSEQ multiplex PCR, and the TCRdb table lists in-frame clones only, not all of them. V, J and clone size were drawn from that table, and D and trimming were deduced from the DNA. The repertoire holds fewer than 150,000 clones, with around 85% as singletons. This TCR derives from a human donor in a cohort sampled during active COVID-19. The V gene is TRBV7-9, the J gene TRBJ2-3; TRBD2 agrees at 8 bases. The sequenced sample was peripheral blood. The CDR3 protein is CASSSVLAVTDTQYF. Written as DNA, the CDR3 is TGTGCCAGCAGCTCGGTACTAGCGGTCACAGATACGCAGTATTTT.